One sample yielded the 16 T cell receptor beta chains listed below, sequenced in a study of blood T cell repertoires in COVID-19. Generated by immunoSEQ multiplex PCR, the TCRdb table keeps only in-frame clones and is missing some. This sample yields roughly 200,000 clones, of which around 80% are seen a single time; 6.5% to 7% belongs to the top ten. Input material: peripheral blood. The receptor set was obtained from a man in his 70s with active or convalescent COVID-19.

Notes on this clone: Other DNA variants within this sample encode the same CDR3. This rearrangement joins TRBV30 to TRBJ2-7, with a weak D call TRBD1 (5 bases). Germline V gene lookup returns CDR1 GTSNPN and CDR2 SVGIG (reference sequence). The CDR3 extends over 13 amino acids. V was trimmed by 2 bases and J by 0 bases, leaving 8 bases between them. The CDR3 spells CAWSRGSSYEQYF. The CDR3 DNA is TGTGCCTGGAGTAGGGGCAGCTCCTACGAGCAGTACTTC.

This chain links TRBV7-2 with TRBJ2-3; 9 nucleotides agree with TRBD2. V lost 6 bases, J lost 5 bases, and 12 bases stayed unmatched. CDR3 length equals 16 residues. CDR1 and CDR2 (germline): SGHTA, FQGNSA. CDR3 in DNA: TGTGCCAGCAGAAAAGGGGCTAGCGGGACAAAAGATACGCAGTATTTT. This codes for CASRKGASGTKDTQYF.

The V call is TRBV18, the J call TRBJ2-2; 7 bases map to TRBD1. Germline values: CDR1 KGHSH, CDR2 LQKENI. Trimming cost V 6 bases and J 1 base; bases outside gene matches: 2. The CDR3 sequence is 14 residues long. The CDR3 DNA reads TGTGCCAGCTCTCGGACAGGGAACACCGGGGAGCTGTTTTTT. This encodes CASSRTGNTGELFF.

V is TRBV2 and J is TRBJ2-1, with D unresolved. The germline V gene has CDR1 SNHLY and CDR2 FYNNEI. The CDR3 consists of 16 residues. Trimming pared 4 bases from V and 0 bases from J, leaving 13 bases between. Written as DNA, the CDR3 is TGTGCCAGCAGTGGCATTGGGCCCAGCTCCTACAATGAGCAGTTCTTC. Amino acid sequence: CASSGIGPSSYNEQFF.

This chain uses TRBV19 with TRBJ1-6; 7 bases are shared with TRBD1. The V segment lost 4 bases and the J segment 11 bases; nucleotides outside the gene matches: 5. The CDR3 extends over 13 amino acids. In germline, CDR1 is LNHDA, CDR2 SQIVND (reference sequence). The CDR3 loop reads CASSTPGGAPLHF. CDR3 DNA sequence: TGTGCCAGTAGTACGCCAGGGGGAGCACCCCTCCACTTT.

The V gene is TRBV21-1, the J gene TRBJ1-5. TRBV21-1 is deemed a pseudogene. This CDR3 is 16 amino acids long. The CDR3 DNA reads as TGTGCCAGCAGCAAAGTCGCGGGGCCTTCCAATCAGCCCCAGCATTTT. Its translation: CASSKVAGPSNQPQHF.

V is TRBV14 and J is TRBJ1-6; D remains unclear. Germline V CDR1 and CDR2: SGHDN, FVKESK. The CDR3 has 13 amino acids. Trimming pared 2 bases from V and 7 bases from J, leaving 6 bases between. The CDR3 protein is CASSQQFNSPLHF. The CDR3 DNA follows: TGTGCCAGCAGCCAACAATTCAATTCACCCCTCCACTTT.

The chain links TRBV4-2 to TRBJ2-7; TRBD1 matches at 10 bases. Germline CDR1 LGHNA, CDR2 YNFKEQ. This CDR3 is 15 amino acids long. V was clipped by 3 bases and J by 3 bases; unmatched bases: 5. CDR3: CASSQRTGGNYEQYF. Here the CDR3 DNA reads TGTGCCAGCAGCCAGAGGACAGGGGGAAACTACGAGCAGTACTTC.

The chain recombines TRBV6-5 with TRBJ1-1; 7 bases match TRBD1. CDR3 size: 15 residues. Per germline, CDR1 MNHEY and CDR2 SVGAGI. Trimming took 5 bases from V and 1 from J; bases not matched to a gene: 7. CDR3 in amino acids: CASSKTGSGNTEAFF. The DNA for the CDR3 is TGTGCCAGCAGTAAGACAGGGTCCGGGAACACTGAAGCTTTCTTT.

J is TRBJ1-2 and V is TRBV4-3, with 9 bases fitting TRBD1. Germline V gives CDR1 LGHNA, CDR2 YSLEER. The CDR3 spans 16 residues. The J segment lost 6 bases and the V segment lost 4 bases, leaving 12 bases of the junction unmatched. The CDR3 protein is CASSPQDRGPANGYTF. CDR3 bases: TGCGCCAGCAGCCCTCAGGACAGGGGCCCGGCTAATGGCTACACCTTC.

V and J are TRBV2 and TRBJ1-1; 10 bases are a match to TRBD1. Germline trimming cut 8 bases from V and 4 bases from J; bases unmatched to any gene: 7. There are 14 residues in the CDR3. CDR1 and CDR2 (germline): SNHLY, FYNNEI. CDR3 nucleotide sequence: TGTGCCAGCCTGTCACGGACAGGGGGCACTGAAGCTTTCTTT. This sequence encodes CASLSRTGGTEAFF.

V is TRBV5-1 and J is TRBJ2-3; TRBD2 aligns across 11 bases. The CDR3 runs 19 residues. From germline, CDR1 is SGHRS and CDR2 YFSETQ. The J segment lost 0 bases and the V segment lost 3 bases, leaving 12 bases of the junction unmatched. CDR3 protein: CASSSLPSGRTLSTDTQYF. For the CDR3, the DNA is TGCGCCAGCAGCTCCCTCCCTAGCGGGAGGACCCTTAGCACAGATACGCAGTATTTT.

This clone has just a few counts. The V and J genes are TRBV10-3 and TRBJ2-1; 8 bases are shared with TRBD2. The CDR3 is 16 residues long. CDR1 ENHRY and CDR2 SYGVKD come from the germline V gene. V lost 0 bases and J lost 5; bases outside the gene matches: 6. The CDR3 loop reads CAISESVAGPHNEQFF. The CDR3 DNA is TGTGCCATCAGTGAGTCGGTAGCGGGGCCCCACAATGAGCAGTTCTTC.

This clone occurred once. The V gene is TRBV11-2, the J gene TRBJ1-6; a possible D gene is TRBD1 (5 bases). Germline CDR1 reads SGHAT; CDR2 reads FQNNGV. The V end lost 5 bases, the J end lost 8 bases, and 16 bases lay between the germline ends. The CDR3 runs to 15 residues. The CDR3 coding sequence is TGTGCCAGCAGCCCGAGCCTCGCGGGGGATTCACCCCTCCACTTT. It encodes CASSPSLAGDSPLHF.

The V and J genes are TRBV2 and TRBJ2-3; 12 bases align to TRBD2. Germline-derived CDR1 and CDR2 are SNHLY and FYNNEI. There are 15 residues in the CDR3. V was pared by 6 bases and J by 3 bases, with 4 bases of the junction left unmatched. The DNA of the CDR3 is TGTGCCAGCAGGGCTGGACTAGCGGGAACAGATACGCAGTATTTT. This gives the protein CASRAGLAGTDTQYF. Using reference TRBV2 and TRBJ2-3 for the parts outside the CDR3, the full variable domain is EPEVTQTPSHQVTQMGQEVILRCVPISNHLYFYWYRQILGQKVEFLVSFYNNEISEKSEIFDDQFSVERPDGSNFTLKIRSTKLEDSAMYFCASRAGLAGTDTQYFGPGTRLTVL.

The chain joins TRBV10-1 to TRBJ2-1, with unresolved D. Trimming removed 3 bases from V and 3 bases from J, with 9 bases in between. The V gene's germline CDR1 is WNHNN and CDR2 SYGVQD (reference sequence). The CDR3 consists of 14 residues. The CDR3 region is CASSENLLYNEQFF. The CDR3 DNA reads TGCGCCAGCAGTGAAAATTTACTCTACAATGAGCAGTTCTTC.